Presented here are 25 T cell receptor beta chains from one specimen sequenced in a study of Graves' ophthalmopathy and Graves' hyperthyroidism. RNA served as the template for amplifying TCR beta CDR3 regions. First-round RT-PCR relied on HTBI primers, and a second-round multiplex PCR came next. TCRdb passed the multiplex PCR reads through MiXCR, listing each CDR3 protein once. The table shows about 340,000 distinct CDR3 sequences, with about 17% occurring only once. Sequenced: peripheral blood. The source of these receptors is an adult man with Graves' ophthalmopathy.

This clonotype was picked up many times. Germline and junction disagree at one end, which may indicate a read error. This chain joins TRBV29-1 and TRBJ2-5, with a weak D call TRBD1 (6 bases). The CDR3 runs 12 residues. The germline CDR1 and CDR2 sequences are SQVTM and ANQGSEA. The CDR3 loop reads CSVGPGQGTQYF. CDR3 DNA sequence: TGCAGCGTCGGTCCGGGACAAGGGACCCAGTACTTC.

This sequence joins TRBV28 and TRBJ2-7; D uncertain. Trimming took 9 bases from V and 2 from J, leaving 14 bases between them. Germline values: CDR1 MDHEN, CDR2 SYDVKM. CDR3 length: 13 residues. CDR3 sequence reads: CASMVGIPYEQYF. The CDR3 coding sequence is TGTGCCAGTATGGTCGGAATCCCCTACGAGCAGTACTTC.

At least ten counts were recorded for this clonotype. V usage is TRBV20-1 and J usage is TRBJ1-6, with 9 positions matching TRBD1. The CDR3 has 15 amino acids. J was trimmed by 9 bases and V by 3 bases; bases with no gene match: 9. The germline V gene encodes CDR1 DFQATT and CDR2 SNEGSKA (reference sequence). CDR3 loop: CSASLGQGFSSPLHF. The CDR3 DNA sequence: TGCAGTGCTAGCCTCGGACAGGGGTTTAGTTCACCCCTCCACTTT.

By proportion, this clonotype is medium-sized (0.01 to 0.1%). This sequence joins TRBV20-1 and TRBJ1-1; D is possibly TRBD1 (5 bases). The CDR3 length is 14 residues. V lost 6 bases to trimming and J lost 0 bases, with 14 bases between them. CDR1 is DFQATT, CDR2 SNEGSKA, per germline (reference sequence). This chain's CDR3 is CSATEDSLNTEAFF. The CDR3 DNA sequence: TGCAGTGCCACGGAAGACAGCTTGAACACTGAAGCTTTCTTT.

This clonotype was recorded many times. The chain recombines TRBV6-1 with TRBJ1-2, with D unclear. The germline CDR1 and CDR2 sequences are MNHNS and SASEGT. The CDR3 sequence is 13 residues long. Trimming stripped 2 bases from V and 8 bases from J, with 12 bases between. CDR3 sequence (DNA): TGTGCCAGCAGTGAACAGGTCGCTGAGGGCTACACCTTC. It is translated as CASSEQVAEGYTF.

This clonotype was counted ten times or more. CDR3 DNA sequence: TGTGCCATCTCGAAGGGGGGACGCGGGTCCGCTGAAGCTTTCTTT. Its translation: CAISKGGRGSAEAFF. The J gene is TRBJ1-1, the V gene TRBV6-2 or TRBV6-3; a possible D gene is TRBD1 (6 bases). V lost 10 bases to trimming and J lost 6 bases, with 24 bases between them. This CDR3 has 15 amino acids. Germline V gene data show CDR1 as MNHEY and CDR2 as SVGEGT.

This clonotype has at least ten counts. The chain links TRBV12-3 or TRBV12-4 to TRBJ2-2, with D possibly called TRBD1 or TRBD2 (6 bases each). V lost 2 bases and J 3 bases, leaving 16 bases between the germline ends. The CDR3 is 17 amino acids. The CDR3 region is CASSLRGAGKDTGELFF. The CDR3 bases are TGTGCCAGCAGTTTAAGGGGGGCAGGGAAGGACACCGGGGAGCTGTTTTTT.

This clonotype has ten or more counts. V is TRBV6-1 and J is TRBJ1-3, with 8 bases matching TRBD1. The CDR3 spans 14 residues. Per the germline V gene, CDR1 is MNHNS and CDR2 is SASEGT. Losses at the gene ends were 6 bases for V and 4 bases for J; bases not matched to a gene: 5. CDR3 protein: CASRMGQDGNTIYF. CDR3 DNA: TGTGCCAGCAGAATGGGACAGGACGGAAACACCATATATTTT.

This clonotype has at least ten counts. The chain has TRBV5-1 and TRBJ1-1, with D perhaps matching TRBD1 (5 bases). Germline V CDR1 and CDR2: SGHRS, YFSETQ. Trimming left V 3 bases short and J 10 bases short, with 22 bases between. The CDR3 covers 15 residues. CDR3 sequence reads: CASSSSGALLEGAFF. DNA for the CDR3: TGCGCCAGCAGCTCATCCGGGGCTCTCCTCGAGGGAGCTTTCTTT.

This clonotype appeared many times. CDR3 protein: CAISSGLAGQETQYF. CDR3 sequence (DNA): TGTGCCATCAGTTCGGGACTAGCGGGACAAGAGACCCAGTACTTC. The V and J genes are TRBV10-3 and TRBJ2-5; 13 positions agree with TRBD2. CDR1 is ENHRY and CDR2 is SYGVKD in the germline V gene. Trimming cost V 5 bases and J 2 bases; bases outside gene matches: 2. This CDR3 has 15 amino acids.

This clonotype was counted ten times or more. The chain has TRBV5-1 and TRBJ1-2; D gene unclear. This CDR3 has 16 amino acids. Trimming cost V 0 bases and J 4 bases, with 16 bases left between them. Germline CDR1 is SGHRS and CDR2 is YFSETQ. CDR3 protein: CASSLASVQGTYGYTF. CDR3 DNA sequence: TGCGCCAGCAGCTTGGCCTCCGTCCAAGGTACCTATGGCTACACCTTC. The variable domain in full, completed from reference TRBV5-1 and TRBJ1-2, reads KAGVTQTPRYLIKTRGQQVTLSCSPISGHRSVSWYQQTPGQGLQFLFEYFSETQRNKGNFPGRFSGRQFSNSRSEMNVSTLELGDSALYLCASSLASVQGTYGYTFGSGTRLTVV.

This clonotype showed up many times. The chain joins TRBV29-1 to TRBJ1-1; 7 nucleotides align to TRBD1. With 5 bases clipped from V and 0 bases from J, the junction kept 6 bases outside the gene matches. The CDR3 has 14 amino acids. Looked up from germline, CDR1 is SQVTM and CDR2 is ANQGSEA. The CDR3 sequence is CSVQTDRLNTEAFF. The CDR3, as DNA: TGCAGCGTTCAAACGGACAGGCTGAACACTGAAGCTTTCTTT. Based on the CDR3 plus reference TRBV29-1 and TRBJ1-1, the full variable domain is SAVISQKPSRDICQRGTSLTIQCQVDSQVTMMFWYRQQPGQSLTLIATANQGSEATYESGFVIDKFPISRPNLTFSTLTVSNMSPEDSSIYLCSVQTDRLNTEAFFGQGTRLTVV.

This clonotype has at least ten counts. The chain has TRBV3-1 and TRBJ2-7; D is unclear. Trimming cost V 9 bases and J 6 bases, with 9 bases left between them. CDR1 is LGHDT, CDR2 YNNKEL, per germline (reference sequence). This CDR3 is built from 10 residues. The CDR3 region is CASVKAEQYF. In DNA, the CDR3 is TGTGCCAGTGTCAAGGCCGAGCAGTACTTC.

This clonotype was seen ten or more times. The CDR3 DNA follows: TGTGCCAGCAGTGACCACAGGGATACTAACTATGGCTACACCTTC. This encodes CASSDHRDTNYGYTF. V and J are TRBV2 and TRBJ1-2; D possibly corresponds to TRBD1 (6 bases). Per germline, CDR1 SNHLY and CDR2 FYNNEI. V was trimmed by 3 bases and J by 0 bases, leaving 11 bases between them. The CDR3 is 15 amino acids.

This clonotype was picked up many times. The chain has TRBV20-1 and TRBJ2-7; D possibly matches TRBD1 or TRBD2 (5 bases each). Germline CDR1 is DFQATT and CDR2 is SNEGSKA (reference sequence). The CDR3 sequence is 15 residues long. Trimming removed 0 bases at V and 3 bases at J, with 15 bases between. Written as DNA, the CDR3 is TGCAGTGCTAGAGAGATTCCCGGGGCGAGCTACGAGCAGTACTTC. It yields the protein CSAREIPGASYEQYF.

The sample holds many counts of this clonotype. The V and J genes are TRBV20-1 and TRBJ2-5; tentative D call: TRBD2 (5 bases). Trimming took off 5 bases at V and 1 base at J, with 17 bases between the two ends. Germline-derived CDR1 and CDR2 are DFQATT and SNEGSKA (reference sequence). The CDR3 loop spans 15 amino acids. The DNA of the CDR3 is TGCAGTGCTTGGTCTACCAGTGCGGGCCAAGAGACCCAGTACTTC. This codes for CSAWSTSAGQETQYF.

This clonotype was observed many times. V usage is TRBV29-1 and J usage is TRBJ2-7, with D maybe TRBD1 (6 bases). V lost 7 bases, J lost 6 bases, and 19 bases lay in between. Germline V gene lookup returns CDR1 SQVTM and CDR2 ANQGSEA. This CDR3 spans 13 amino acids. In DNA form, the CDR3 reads TGCAGCGCTTCCGGGACACGGCCTTCCGAGCAGTACTTC. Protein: CSASGTRPSEQYF.

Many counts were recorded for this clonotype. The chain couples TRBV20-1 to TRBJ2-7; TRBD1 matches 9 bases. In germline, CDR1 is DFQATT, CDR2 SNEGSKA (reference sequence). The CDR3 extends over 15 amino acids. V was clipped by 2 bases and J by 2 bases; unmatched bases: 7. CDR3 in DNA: TGCAGTGCTAGACAGACAGGGGGGAGAACCTACGAGCAGTACTTC. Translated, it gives CSARQTGGRTYEQYF.

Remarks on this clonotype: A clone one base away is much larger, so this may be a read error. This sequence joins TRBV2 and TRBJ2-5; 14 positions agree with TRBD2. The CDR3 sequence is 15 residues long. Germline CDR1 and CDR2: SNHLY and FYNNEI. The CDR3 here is CASRGTSGRPETPYF. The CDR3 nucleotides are TGTGCCAGCAGGGGGACTAGCGGGAGACCAGAGACCCCGTACTTC.

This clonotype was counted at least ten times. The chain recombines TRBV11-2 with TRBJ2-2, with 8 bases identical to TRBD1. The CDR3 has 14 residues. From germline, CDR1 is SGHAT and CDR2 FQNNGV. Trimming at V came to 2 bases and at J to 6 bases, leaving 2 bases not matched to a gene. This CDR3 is CASSLRTGSGELFF. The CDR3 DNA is TGTGCCAGCAGCTTAAGGACAGGGTCCGGGGAGCTGTTTTTT.

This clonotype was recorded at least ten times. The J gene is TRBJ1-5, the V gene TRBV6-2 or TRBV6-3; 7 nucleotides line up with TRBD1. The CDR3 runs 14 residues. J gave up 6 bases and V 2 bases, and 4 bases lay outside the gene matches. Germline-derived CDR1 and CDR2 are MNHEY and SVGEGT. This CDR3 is CASSYPDRAQPQHF. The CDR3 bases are TGTGCCAGCAGTTACCCTGACAGGGCTCAGCCCCAGCATTTT.

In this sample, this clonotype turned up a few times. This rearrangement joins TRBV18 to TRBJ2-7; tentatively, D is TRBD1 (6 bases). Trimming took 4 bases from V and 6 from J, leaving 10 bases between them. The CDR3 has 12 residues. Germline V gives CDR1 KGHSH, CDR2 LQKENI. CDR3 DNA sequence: TGTGCCAGCTCACAAACAGGGCCCGAGCAGTACTTC. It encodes CASSQTGPEQYF.

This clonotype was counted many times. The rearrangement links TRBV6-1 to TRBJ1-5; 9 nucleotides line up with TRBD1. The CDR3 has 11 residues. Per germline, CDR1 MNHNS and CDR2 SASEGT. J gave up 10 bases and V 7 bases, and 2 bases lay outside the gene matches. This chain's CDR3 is CASTTGGPQHF. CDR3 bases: TGTGCCAGCACCACAGGGGGCCCCCAGCATTTT.

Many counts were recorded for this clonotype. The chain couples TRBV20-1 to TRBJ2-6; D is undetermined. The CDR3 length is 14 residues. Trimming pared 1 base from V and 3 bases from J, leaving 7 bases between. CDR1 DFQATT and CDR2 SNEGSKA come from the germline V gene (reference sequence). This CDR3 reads CSARVSVGANVLTF. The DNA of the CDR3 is TGCAGTGCTAGAGTCTCGGTTGGGGCCAACGTCCTGACTTTC.

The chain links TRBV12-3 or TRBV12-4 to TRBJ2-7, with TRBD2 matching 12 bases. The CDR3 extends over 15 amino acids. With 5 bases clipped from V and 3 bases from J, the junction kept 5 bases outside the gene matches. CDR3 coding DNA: TGTGCCAGCAGTGGAGGACTAGCGGGGATCTACGAGCAGTACTTC. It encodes CASSGGLAGIYEQYF.